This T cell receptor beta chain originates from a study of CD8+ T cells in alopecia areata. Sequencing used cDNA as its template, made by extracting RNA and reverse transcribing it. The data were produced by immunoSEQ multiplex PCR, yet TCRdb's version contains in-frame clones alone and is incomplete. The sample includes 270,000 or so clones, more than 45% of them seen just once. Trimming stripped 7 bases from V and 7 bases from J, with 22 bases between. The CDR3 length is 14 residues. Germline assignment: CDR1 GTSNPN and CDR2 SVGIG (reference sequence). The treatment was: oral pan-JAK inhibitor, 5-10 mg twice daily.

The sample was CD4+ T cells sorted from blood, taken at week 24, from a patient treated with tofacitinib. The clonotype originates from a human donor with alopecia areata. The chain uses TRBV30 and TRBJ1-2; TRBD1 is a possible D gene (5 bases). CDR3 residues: CASLGRPQSGGYTF. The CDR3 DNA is TGTGCCTCCCTGGGACGGCCGCAAAGTGGTGGCTACACCTTC.